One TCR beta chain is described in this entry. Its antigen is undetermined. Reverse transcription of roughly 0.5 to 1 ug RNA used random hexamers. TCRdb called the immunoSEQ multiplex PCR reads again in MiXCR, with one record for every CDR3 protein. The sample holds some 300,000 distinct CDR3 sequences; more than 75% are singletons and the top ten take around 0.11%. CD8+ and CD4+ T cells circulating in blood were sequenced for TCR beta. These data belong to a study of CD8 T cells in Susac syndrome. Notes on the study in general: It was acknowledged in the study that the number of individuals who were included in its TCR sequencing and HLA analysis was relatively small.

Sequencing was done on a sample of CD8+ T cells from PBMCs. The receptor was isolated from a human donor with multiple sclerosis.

CDR3 sequence reads: CASSTPYNEQFF. The CDR3 region has the DNA TGTGCCAGCAGTACCCCGTACAATGAGCAGTTCTTC. V usage is TRBV27 and J usage is TRBJ2-1; D remains ambiguous. Germline V CDR1 and CDR2: MNHEY, SMNVEV (reference sequence). CDR3 length equals 12 residues. V was cut by 5 bases and J by 4 bases, with 6 bases left in between.